This T cell receptor (beta chain) was profiled in a study of blood T cell repertoires in COVID-19. About the study: The cDNA or gDNA used as material had been derived from T cells, B-cell-depleted T cells, or PBMCs.

The CDR3 spans 14 residues. Germline lookup yields CDR1 MDHEN and CDR2 SYDVKM. J gave up 5 bases and V 4 bases, and 7 bases lay outside the gene matches. Original methodology: Scientists estimated how many nucleated cells there were by amplifying reference gene primers. Using immunoSEQ multiplex PCR, the repertoire was profiled, and TCRdb retains in-frame clones only, with some absent. V and J calls plus clone size are reproduced from that table; the DNA served to infer D and trimming. Of fewer than 300,000 clones detected, around 89% appear once; the ten largest clones hold about 0.8%. The gene calls are TRBV28 and TRBJ2-5; 7 bases are a match to TRBD2. The receptor comes from a man younger than 40 with acute or convalescent COVID-19. Sequences were obtained from peripheral blood. The DNA of the CDR3 is TGTGCCAGCAGTTCCCCGGGGACTACGGAGACCCAGTACTTC. Protein sequence: CASSSPGTTETQYF.